These 17 T cell receptor beta chains were sequenced from one sample in a study of sequential checkpoint blockade in melanoma. Repertoires were generated with immunoSEQ multiplex PCR, while TCRdb's copy carries only in-frame clones and drops some. Among about 3,500 clones, under 25% were seen once, and the ten largest hold 15% to 17%. Treatment in this sample: randomized to nivolumab then ipilimumab (arm A) or the reverse (arm B). The source was tumor tissue (inferred from file names), collected from a patient given nivolumab and ipilimumab in sequence. The receptors stem from a human patient with melanoma. Some clones in this sample may be carry-over from other donors' samples.

J is TRBJ1-1 and V is TRBV6-8; no clear D. This CDR3 spans 14 amino acids. V was cut by 5 bases and J by 0 bases, with 10 bases left in between. CDR1 and CDR2 from the germline V gene are MNHGY and SAAAGT. Written as DNA, the CDR3 is TGTGCCAGCAGTCTTCCGGGGTTGAACACTGAAGCTTTCTTT. Protein product: CASSLPGLNTEAFF.

This clone has only a few counts. This CDR3 is CASSTRTGKGGTEAFF. In nucleotides, the CDR3 is TGTGCCAGCAGTACCCGGACAGGGAAAGGGGGCACTGAAGCTTTCTTT. The chain combines TRBV6-8 with TRBJ1-1, with 8 bases matching TRBD1. Germline CDR1 and CDR2: MNHGY and SAAAGT. There are 16 residues in the CDR3. V gave up 5 bases and J gave up 4 bases; unmatched junction bases: 12.

This clone was recorded at least ten times. The chain uses TRBV12-2 and TRBJ1-1; whether TRBD1, the table's D call, matches the DNA was not checked. TRBV12-2 is a known pseudogene. The CDR3 runs 14 residues. The DNA for the CDR3 is TGTGCCACCAAAAGGAAGGGGAATAAGACTGAAGCTTTCTTT. Amino acids: CATKRKGNKTEAFF.

This clone was counted only a few times. The genes are TRBV14 and TRBJ2-1, with TRBD2 identical over 9 bases. The CDR3 extends over 15 amino acids. The V segment lost 6 bases and the J segment 2 bases; nucleotides outside the gene matches: 5. From germline, CDR1 is SGHDN and CDR2 FVKESK. The DNA for the CDR3 is TGTGCCAGCAGTCTAGCGGGGTGGGCCTACAATGAGCAGTTCTTC. Protein: CASSLAGWAYNEQFF.

The V gene is TRBV28, the J gene TRBJ2-7; D gene unclear. V was pared by 6 bases and J by 2 bases, with 14 bases between. This CDR3 contains 14 residues. Looked up from germline, CDR1 is MDHEN and CDR2 is SYDVKM. The CDR3 protein is CASSSLLRPYEQYF. Written as DNA, the CDR3 is TGTGCCAGCAGCTCCCTACTCAGGCCCTACGAGCAGTACTTC. The full variable domain, rest sourced from reference TRBV28 and TRBJ2-7, is DVKVTQSSRYLVKRTGEKVFLECVQDMDHENMFWYRQDPGLGLRLIYFSYDVKMKEKGDIPEGYSVSREKKERFSLILESASTNQTSMYLCASSSLLRPYEQYFGPGTRLTVT.

This chain connects TRBV6-8 to TRBJ2-7, with TRBD2 matching over 11 bases. Trimming took 10 bases from V and 4 from J; bases not matched to a gene: 6. Per germline, CDR1 MNHGY and CDR2 SAAAGT. The CDR3 has 13 amino acids. The DNA of the CDR3 is TGTGCCATCAGGGGACTAGCGGATTACGAGCAGTACTTC. Its protein is CAIRGLADYEQYF.

This clone is medium-sized in the sample. The chain links TRBV11-3 to TRBJ1-1; 8 nucleotides align to TRBD1. The ends lost 5 bases at V and 1 base at J; junction bases unmatched: 3. Germline V CDR1 and CDR2: SGHNT, YENEEA. The CDR3 spans 14 residues. The CDR3 sequence is CASSPTGENTEAFF. The CDR3 region has the DNA TGTGCCAGCAGCCCGACAGGGGAGAACACTGAAGCTTTCTTT.

The V call is TRBV6-8, the J call TRBJ2-1, with D perhaps given as TRBD1 or TRBD2 (5 bases each). Germline CDR1 is MNHGY and CDR2 is SAAAGT. The V and J ends lost 5 bases and 7 bases respectively, with 15 bases between them. This CDR3 has 14 amino acids. The CDR3 is CASSEGPALNEQFF. CDR3 DNA sequence: TGTGCCAGCAGTGAGGGGCCAGCTTTGAATGAGCAGTTCTTC.

The genes are TRBV30 and TRBJ2-5, with TRBD2 matching 7 bases. CDR1 is GTSNPN and CDR2 is SVGIG in the germline V gene (reference sequence). This CDR3 has 16 amino acids. Trimming removed 1 base from V and 2 bases from J; junction bases left unmatched: 10. The CDR3 nucleotides read TGTGCCTGGAGTGCAGAAGCGGGGTTCAAACAAGAGACCCAGTACTTC. This codes for CAWSAEAGFKQETQYF.

This clone appeared a few times. The chain is built from TRBV6-8 and TRBJ2-1, with D maybe TRBD2 (6 bases). The V gene's germline CDR1 is MNHGY and CDR2 SAAAGT. Trimming stripped 10 bases from V and 6 bases from J, with 22 bases between. The CDR3 contains 15 residues. This CDR3 reads CAISDSTKLANEQFF. As DNA, the CDR3 is TGTGCCATCAGCGACAGTACAAAACTAGCCAATGAGCAGTTCTTC.

This clone has a count of ten or more. The chain is built from TRBV11-3 and TRBJ2-2; D uncertain. Per germline, CDR1 SGHNT and CDR2 YENEEA. Deletions cut 4 bases from V and 1 base from J, with 13 bases between. This CDR3 contains 16 residues. The CDR3 reads CASSSIPGWNTGELFF. The DNA for the CDR3 is TGTGCCAGCAGCTCAATCCCCGGTTGGAACACCGGGGAGCTGTTTTTT.

This clone was seen more than once but under ten times. The CDR3 DNA reads TGTGCCAGCAGGGGGGCTTTCACTGAAGCTTTCTTT. This sequence encodes CASRGAFTEAFF. The V gene is TRBV9, the J gene TRBJ1-1; maybe TRBD1 (6 bases). Germline CDR1 SGDLS, CDR2 YYNGEE. With 5 bases removed from V and 4 bases from J, the gap between germline ends came to 9 bases. This CDR3 has 12 residues.

This clone is judged medium-sized. In DNA, the CDR3 is TGTGCCAGCAGTGTCGAAGTAGGCCTTAATGAAAAACTGTTTTTT. Protein: CASSVEVGLNEKLFF. The chain links TRBV9 to TRBJ1-4; D is unclear. The CDR3 covers 15 residues. CDR1 is SGDLS and CDR2 is YYNGEE in the germline V gene. V was shortened by 5 bases and J by 4 bases, with 15 bases between the two germline ends.

This clone was counted at least ten times. The V call is TRBV11-3, the J call TRBJ2-1; possible D gene TRBD2, 6 bases. Trimming took off 3 bases at V and 3 bases at J, with 15 bases between the two ends. The germline CDR1 and CDR2 sequences are SGHNT and YENEEA. The CDR3 is made up of 16 amino acids. CDR3 residues: CASSLEGGEIYNEQFF. CDR3 bases: TGTGCCAGCAGCTTGGAGGGCGGGGAAATCTACAATGAGCAGTTCTTC.

This clone is labeled medium-sized. The V call is TRBV11-3, the J call TRBJ1-5, with D uncertain. Germline CDR1 reads SGHNT; CDR2 reads YENEEA. CDR3 length equals 15 residues. The V end was cut by 0 bases, the J end by 5 bases, with 11 bases between. The CDR3 loop reads CASSLERGIHQPQHF. DNA of the CDR3: TGTGCCAGCAGCTTAGAGCGGGGAATTCATCAGCCCCAGCATTTT.

J is TRBJ1-5 and V is TRBV30; a possible D gene is TRBD1 (6 bases). Trimming left V 4 bases short and J 7 bases short, with 20 bases between. The CDR3 is 15 amino acids. Germline V CDR1 and CDR2: GTSNPN, SVGIG (reference sequence). The CDR3 here is CAWMGTPYSEQPQHF. The CDR3 DNA follows: TGTGCCTGGATGGGGACACCCTACTCAGAGCAGCCCCAGCATTTT.

Concerning this clone itself: The junction departs from germline at one end; a sequencing error may be responsible. CDR3 bases: TGTGCCACCGGCAGGGACTATAGCAATCAGCCCCAGCATTTT. Its translation: CATGRDYSNQPQHF. The rearrangement joins TRBV15 to TRBJ1-5, with a tentative D call TRBD1 (5 bases). The V gene's germline CDR1 is LNHNV and CDR2 YYDKDF (reference sequence). The CDR3 extends over 14 amino acids.